This TCR beta chain is drawn from a study of T cells in Graves' hyperthyroidism and ophthalmopathy. In the study overall: Upon initial diagnosis and before any treatment, peripheral blood was collected. Overall study findings and caveats: Progression to ophthalmopathy was predicted a median of roughly 6.5 months early.

Extraction of PBMCs used more than 8.5 ml of fresh peripheral blood. RNA transcripts served as the template for amplifying TCR beta CDR3 regions. During a first-round RT-PCR of the TCR CDR3, the HTBI primer set was used. TCRdb called the multiplex PCR reads again in MiXCR, with one record for every CDR3 protein. The data contain roughly 500,000 distinct CDR3 sequences, around 15% of them singletons. With regard to this clonotype: Its antigen is as yet unknown.

The sample consisted of blood. The receptor's source is a woman aged 25 to 39 with Graves' ophthalmopathy.

CDR3 sequence reads: CASRLGVADTQYF. DNA of the CDR3: TGTGCCAGCAGATTAGGGGTAGCAGATACGCAGTATTTT. The V gene is TRBV27, the J gene TRBJ2-3, with D maybe TRBD1 (5 bases). CDR3 length equals 13 residues. Per germline, CDR1 MNHEY and CDR2 SMNVEV (reference sequence). V shed 6 bases and J shed 4 bases, with 11 bases lying between them.